The clone carrying this T cell receptor (beta chain) was counted many times. Antigen unknown. These data are taken from a study of blood T cells in healthy people across ages. Study-wide results and caveats: Changes in expanded clonotypes were possibly confounded, as the CMV status of donors was unknown.

A second PCR of roughly 7 to 11 cycles used a sample-barcoded 5' primer and a J-beta primer mix. TCRdb passed the 5' RACE reads through MiXCR, listing each CDR3 protein once. The sample yields approximately 960,000 distinct CDR3 sequences, 25% to 30% seen once. Researchers report isolating at least 6 million PBMCs per sample. Looked up from germline, CDR1 is SGHTA and CDR2 is FQGNSA. The length of the CDR3 is 13 residues. The V and J ends lost 5 bases and 3 bases respectively, with 9 bases between them. The sample also formed part of further work on T cells of mothers and their children. That investigation notes: Donation was provided by three healthy Caucasian mothers along with their six children. Each mother yielded more than 9 million TCR beta CDR3 reads. Each child yielded several million reads.

This sequence was found in a middle-aged woman in good health. The chain has TRBV7-2 and TRBJ2-3, with D uncertain. The sample taken for sequencing was blood. The CDR3 region is CASSRDRTDTQYF. CDR3 coding DNA: TGTGCCAGCAGCAGAGATAGGACAGATACGCAGTATTTT.